This T cell receptor beta chain stems from a study of T cell changes during pregnancy in multiple sclerosis. This table comes from immunoSEQ multiplex PCR, and its TCRdb copy is limited to in-frame clones, with some not included. This sample has around 35,000 clones, with 90% found just once. The V end lost 4 bases, the J end lost 8 bases, and 15 bases lay between the germline ends. The CDR3 runs to 13 residues. Germline values: CDR1 SGHDT, CDR2 YYEEEE. This clonotype was obtained from a female donor with multiple sclerosis, enrolled in a pregnancy study. The source material was CD8+ T cells from peripheral blood mononuclear cells, sampled in the first trimester of pregnancy. V usage is TRBV5-6 and J usage is TRBJ1-2; D gene unclear. CDR3 sequence: CASSPLEPGGYTF. In DNA form, the CDR3 reads TGTGCCAGCAGCCCCCTTGAGCCGGGGGGCTACACCTTC.